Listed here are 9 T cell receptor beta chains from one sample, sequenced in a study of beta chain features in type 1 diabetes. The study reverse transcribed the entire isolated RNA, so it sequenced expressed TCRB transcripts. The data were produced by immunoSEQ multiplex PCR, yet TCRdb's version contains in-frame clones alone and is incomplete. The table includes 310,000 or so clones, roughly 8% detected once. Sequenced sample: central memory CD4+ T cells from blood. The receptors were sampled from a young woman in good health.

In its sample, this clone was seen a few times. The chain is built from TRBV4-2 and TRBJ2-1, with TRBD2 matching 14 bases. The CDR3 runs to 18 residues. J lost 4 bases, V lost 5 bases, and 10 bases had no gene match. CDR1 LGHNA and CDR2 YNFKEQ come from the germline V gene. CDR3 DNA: TGTGCCAGCAGCGTCGGACTAGCGGGAGGCACAAAATACAATGAGCAGTTCTTC. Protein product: CASSVGLAGGTKYNEQFF.

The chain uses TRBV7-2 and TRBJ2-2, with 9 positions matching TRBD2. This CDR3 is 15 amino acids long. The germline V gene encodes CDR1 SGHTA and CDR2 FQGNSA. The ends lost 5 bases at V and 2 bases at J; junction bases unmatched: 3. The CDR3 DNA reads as TGTGCCAGCAGCGAAGCGGGAGGAAACACCGGGGAGCTGTTTTTT. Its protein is CASSEAGGNTGELFF.

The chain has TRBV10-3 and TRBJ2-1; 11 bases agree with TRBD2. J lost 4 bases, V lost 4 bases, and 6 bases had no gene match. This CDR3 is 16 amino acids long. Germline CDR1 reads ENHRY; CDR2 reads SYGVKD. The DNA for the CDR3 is TGTGCCATCAGTGCCGTGGGGACTAGCGGATACAATGAGCAGTTCTTC. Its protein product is CAISAVGTSGYNEQFF.

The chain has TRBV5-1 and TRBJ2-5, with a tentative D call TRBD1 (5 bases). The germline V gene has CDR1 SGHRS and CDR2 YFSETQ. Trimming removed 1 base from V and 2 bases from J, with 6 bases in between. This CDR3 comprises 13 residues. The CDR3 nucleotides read TGCGCCAGCAGCTTGAGGGGACAAGAGACCCAGTACTTC. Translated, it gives CASSLRGQETQYF.

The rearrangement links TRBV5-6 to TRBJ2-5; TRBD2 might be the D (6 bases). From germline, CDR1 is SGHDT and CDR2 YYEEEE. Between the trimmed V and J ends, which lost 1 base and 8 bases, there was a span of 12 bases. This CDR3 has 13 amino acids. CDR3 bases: TGTGCCAGCAGCTTGAGGGACTCAGTAACCCAGTACTTC. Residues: CASSLRDSVTQYF.

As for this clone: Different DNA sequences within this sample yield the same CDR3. CDR3 sequence reads: CASSLLDGYEQYF. In nucleotides, the CDR3 is TGTGCCAGCAGCTTACTGGACGGTTACGAGCAGTACTTC. The J gene is TRBJ2-5, the V gene TRBV7-9; D unclear. Near its end, the DNA agrees better with TRBJ2-7, so the J call may be wrong. Germline V gene lookup returns CDR1 SEHNR and CDR2 FQNEAQ (reference sequence). The CDR3 spans 13 residues.

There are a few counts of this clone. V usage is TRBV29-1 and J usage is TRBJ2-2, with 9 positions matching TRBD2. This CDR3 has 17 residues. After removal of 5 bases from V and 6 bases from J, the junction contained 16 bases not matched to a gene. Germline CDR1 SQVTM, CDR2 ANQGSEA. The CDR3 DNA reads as TGCAGCGTTTGTCAGTCGGGACTAGCCGGTGGGGCCGGGGAGCTGTTTTTT. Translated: CSVCQSGLAGGAGELFF.

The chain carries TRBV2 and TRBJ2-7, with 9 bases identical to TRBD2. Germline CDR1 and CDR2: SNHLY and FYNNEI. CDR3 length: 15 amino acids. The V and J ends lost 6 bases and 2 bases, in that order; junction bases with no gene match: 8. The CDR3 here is CASSASSGTTYEQYF. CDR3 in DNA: TGTGCCAGCAGCGCCTCTAGCGGGACTACCTACGAGCAGTACTTC.

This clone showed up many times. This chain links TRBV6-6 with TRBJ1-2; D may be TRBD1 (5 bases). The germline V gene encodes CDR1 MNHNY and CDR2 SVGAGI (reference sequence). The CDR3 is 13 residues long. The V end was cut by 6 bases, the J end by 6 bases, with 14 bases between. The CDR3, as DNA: TGTGCCAGCAGCCCATCTGGGGGTAATGGCTACACCTTC. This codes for CASSPSGGNGYTF.